This TCR beta chain stems from a study of blood T cell repertoires in COVID-19. Study in general: COVID-19 samples from acute and convalescent phases originated in the United States, Italy and Spain. In each case, the material was cDNA or gDNA derived from T cells, B-cell-depleted T cells, or PBMCs.

Germline-derived CDR1 and CDR2 are SGHRS and YFSETQ. V shed 5 bases and J shed 4 bases, with 18 bases lying between them. This CDR3 has 15 amino acids. How the authors handled the data: Nucleated cell number was recorded as an estimate derived from reference gene primer amplification. Assay used: immunoSEQ multiplex PCR; TCRdb lists only in-frame clones, some missing. V and J calls and clone size follow that table, whereas D and trimming were derived from the DNA. There are fewer than 250,000 clones in the sample; over 80% occur only once, and 0.85% to 0.95% lies in the top ten. Seattle participants joined during active infection and were tracked over time.

The source of this sequence is a man in his fifties or sixties with COVID-19, enrolled during active disease. The chain recombines TRBV5-1 with TRBJ2-5; D might be TRBD1 (6 bases). The sample comprised peripheral blood. CDR3 sequence: CASRWQGIRGETQYF. Here the CDR3 DNA reads TGCGCCAGCAGATGGCAGGGGATTCGGGGAGAGACCCAGTACTTC.